The next 10 T cell receptor beta chains were all read from a single sample in a study of technical replicates of blood from a handful of donors. Using immunoSEQ multiplex PCR, the repertoire was profiled, and TCRdb retains in-frame clones only, with some absent. The sample contains fewer than 85,000 clones, more than 85% of which appear only once. The sequencing input was PBMCs. These receptors all come from a human donor in good health. Some clones in this sample may be carry-over from other donors' samples.

This clone was counted once. The V call is TRBV2, the J call TRBJ2-7; 7 bases line up with TRBD2. V gave up 6 bases and J gave up 7 bases; unmatched junction bases: 15. The CDR3 is 15 amino acids. Germline V CDR1 and CDR2: SNHLY, FYNNEI. The CDR3 DNA follows: TGTGCCAGCAGAGTGTCAGCGGGTTACGGGGGGGAGCAGTACTTC. It is translated as CASRVSAGYGGEQYF.

This clone has just a few counts. The chain recombines TRBV18 with TRBJ1-1, with a tentative D call TRBD1 (5 bases). The CDR3 has 13 residues. Trimming stripped 3 bases from V and 1 base from J, with 6 bases between. CDR1 and CDR2 from the germline V gene are KGHSH and LQKENI. CDR3 in DNA: TGTGCCAGCTCACCGGGGGGGAACACTGAAGCTTTCTTT. It is translated as CASSPGGNTEAFF.

Written as DNA, the CDR3 is TGTGCCAGCAGCTCTTACCGCCAACAGGGGGCTGAGCAGTACTTC. As protein: CASSSYRQQGAEQYF. The chain uses TRBV7-6 and TRBJ2-7, with 9 bases matching TRBD1. J gave up 7 bases and V 4 bases, and 11 bases lay outside the gene matches. The CDR3 loop spans 15 amino acids. In germline, CDR1 is SGHVS, CDR2 FNYEAQ.

V and J are TRBV15 and TRBJ2-3; D remains unclear. This CDR3 has 12 amino acids. Trimming took off 0 bases at V and 5 bases at J, with 3 bases between the two ends. Germline CDR1 reads LNHNV; CDR2 reads YYDKDF (reference sequence). CDR3 sequence: CATSRDRDTQYF. In nucleotides, the CDR3 is TGTGCCACCAGCAGAGATCGAGATACGCAGTATTTT.

The V call is TRBV11-2, the J call TRBJ2-6; D not resolved. The CDR3 is made up of 15 amino acids. CDR1 SGHAT and CDR2 FQNNGV come from the germline V gene. The ends were cut back, 5 bases at V and 1 base at J, with 9 bases in the middle. CDR3 coding DNA: TGTGCCAGCAGCGACCCGACATCTGGGGCCAACGTCCTGACTTTC. Translated: CASSDPTSGANVLTF.

This clone was seen once. The V call is TRBV20-1, the J call TRBJ1-2; D gene ambiguous. The CDR3 length is 11 residues. CDR1 is DFQATT, CDR2 SNEGSKA, per germline (reference sequence). CDR3 residues: CVGPGDYGYTF. The CDR3 DNA follows: TGCGTTGGGCCAGGTGACTATGGCTACACCTTC.

This clone has a handful of counts. The J gene is TRBJ1-2, the V gene TRBV7-2; D is uncertain. The germline gives CDR1 SGHTA, CDR2 FQGNSA. This CDR3 comprises 12 residues. Trimming cost V 2 bases and J 5 bases, with 6 bases left between them. The CDR3 DNA sequence: TGTGCCAGCAGCTTAAGGACTTATGGCTACACCTTC. As protein: CASSLRTYGYTF.

The sample holds a few counts of this clone. This chain connects TRBV5-1 to TRBJ1-5; tentatively, D is TRBD1 (6 bases). Germline V gives CDR1 SGHRS, CDR2 YFSETQ. V lost 5 bases to trimming and J lost 4 bases, with 16 bases between them. This CDR3 has 15 residues. CDR3 protein: CASSLSPDRNQPQHF. The CDR3 bases are TGCGCCAGCAGTCTAAGCCCCGACAGGAATCAGCCCCAGCATTTT.

The chain recombines TRBV6-5 with TRBJ1-3; no clear D gene. Germline-derived CDR1 and CDR2 are MNHEY and SVGAGI. The CDR3 is 14 amino acids. V gave up 6 bases and J gave up 0 bases, with 9 bases separating them. CDR3 loop: CASRLMSSGNTIYF. In DNA, the CDR3 is TGTGCCAGCAGACTCATGAGCTCTGGAAACACCATATATTTT.

The CDR3 DNA reads as TGTGCCAGCAGCCGCGCTGGCGAGCAGTACTTC. This encodes CASSRAGEQYF. The V gene is TRBV7-9, the J gene TRBJ2-7; D ambiguous. The CDR3 contains 11 residues. CDR1 SEHNR and CDR2 FQNEAQ come from the germline V gene (reference sequence). V was shortened by 5 bases and J by 6 bases, with 8 bases between the two germline ends.